This T cell receptor beta chain is from a study of post-analysis software for immune sequencing data. A word on this clonotype: Its cognate antigen is unknown.

Whole-study results and caveats: Those with multiple sclerosis, the patient group, showed significantly lower normalized Chao1 diversity than controls. Five TRBV segments, including TRBV5-6, TRBV5-1 and TRBV20-1, were more frequent in patients than controls.

The ends were cut back, 2 bases at V and 2 bases at J, with 12 bases in the middle. In germline, CDR1 is PRHDT, CDR2 FYEKMQ (reference sequence). There are 15 residues in the CDR3. Tagging with unique molecular identifiers was a feature of the TCR beta cDNA libraries. Input of about 0.85 to 10 million T cells yielded hundreds of thousands of cDNA molecules. Each CDR3 protein gets one entry after TCRdb re-called the PCR reads with MiXCR. This table holds fewer than 900,000 distinct CDR3 sequences, under 60% found once. The chain employs TRBV13 and TRBJ1-1; no definite D call. This clonotype originated in a girl between 10 and 17 years old with multiple sclerosis. The sample consisted of blood. DNA of the CDR3: TGTGCCAGCAGCTTACAGGCTCAGCTTAACACTGAAGCTTTCTTT. Its protein product is CASSLQAQLNTEAFF. The full variable domain, in which reference TRBV13 and TRBJ1-1 provide the parts outside the CDR3, is AAGVIQSPRHLIKEKRETATLKCYPIPRHDTVYWYQQGPGQDPQFLISFYEKMQSDKGSIPDRFSAQQFSDYHSELNMSSLELGDSALYFCASSLQAQLNTEAFFGQGTRLTVV.